This T cell receptor (beta chain) was recovered during a study of CD8 T cells in ankylosing spondylitis. Findings and limits, study-wide: A motif in TCR beta, a set of roughly eight highly homologous variants, appeared characteristic of ankylosing spondylitis blood.

The CDR3 loop spans 18 amino acids. The junction had 7 bases not matched to a gene; V was cut back by 2 bases and J by 3 bases. Of note for this clonotype: The antigen is unknown.

Generation of TCR beta libraries employed quantitative 5'-RACE incorporating molecular barcodes. TCRdb recomputed calls from the 5' RACE reads with MiXCR, one row per CDR3 protein. Altogether 300,000 to 400,000 distinct CDR3 sequences are present, 20% to 25% being singletons, with the ten largest covering about an eighth. The V call is TRBV12-3 or TRBV12-4, the J call TRBJ2-1; TRBD2 agrees at 13 bases. The receptor comes from a male donor with ankylosing spondylitis or in good health (not recorded which). The sample was blood, either unsorted or a sorted T cell fraction (not recorded which). The CDR3 DNA reads as TGTGCCAGCAGTTTACCGACTAGCGGGGGGTCTCTCTACAATGAGCAGTTCTTC. Residues: CASSLPTSGGSLYNEQFF.